This T cell receptor beta chain was identified during a study of T-cell memory formation after mild COVID-19. Germline CDR1 and CDR2: DFQATT and SNEGSKA (reference sequence). This CDR3 contains 15 residues. V was trimmed by 5 bases and J by 2 bases, leaving 19 bases between them. TCRdb redid the calling of the 5' RACE reads with MiXCR, one entry per CDR3 protein. This repertoire shows some 110,000 distinct CDR3 sequences, over 15% found once; its top ten account for 25% to 35%. Study-wide results and caveats: Among contracting clones, CD4+ were mainly CM/EM and CD8+ enriched in EMRA. Prior to infection, memory already included some responding clones, suggesting cross-reactive memory joined. Balance between CD4 and CD8 was seen in clones contracting day 15 to 85, and a CD4+ lean was seen in later expanders.

A note on this clonotype: No antigen is known for it.

The sample comprised PBMCs or a T cell subset sorted from them (not recorded which). This TCR came from an adult woman who had mild COVID-19 (a few samples of this study predate the infection). Cell type and time point are not known. The chain employs TRBV20-1 and TRBJ2-7; D not certain. CDR3 region: CSAHSGSSPTYEQYF. The CDR3 DNA reads as TGCAGTGCTCATTCCGGGTCCTCCCCTACCTACGAGCAGTACTTC.